The clone carrying this TCR beta chain was detected only a few times. What it recognizes is unknown. Template for every sorted-subset replicate PCR totaled about 0.2 ug DNA, around 32,000 T cell genomes. Assay: immunoSEQ multiplex PCR; the TCRdb copy retains only in-frame clones and omits some. This sample has hundreds of thousands of clones; around 78% occur once, and the top ten carry around 1.8%. This entry is derived from a study of shared clonotypes between healthy human individuals. Whole-study results and caveats: Sorted-subset sequencing, rarefaction showed, was incomplete despite large depth. Clonotypes which were not shared had lower generation probabilities than clonotypes that all four donors shared.

Into CD45RA+ naive and CD45RA-negative memory subsets, the CD4+ cells were split. The sample comprised memory CD4+ T cells sorted from blood. Stated subset: CD45RA-negative fraction. The source of this sequence is a woman in her 30s in good health.

CDR3 DNA: TGTGCCTGGAGTGCCCCCGGGCTAGCGGGAGCCACAGATACGCAGTATTTT. Encoded protein: CAWSAPGLAGATDTQYF. V is TRBV30 and J is TRBJ2-3; 10 positions agree with TRBD2. CDR3 length equals 17 residues. V gave up 1 base and J gave up 2 bases; unmatched junction bases: 9. Germline assignment: CDR1 GTSNPN and CDR2 SVGIG (reference sequence).